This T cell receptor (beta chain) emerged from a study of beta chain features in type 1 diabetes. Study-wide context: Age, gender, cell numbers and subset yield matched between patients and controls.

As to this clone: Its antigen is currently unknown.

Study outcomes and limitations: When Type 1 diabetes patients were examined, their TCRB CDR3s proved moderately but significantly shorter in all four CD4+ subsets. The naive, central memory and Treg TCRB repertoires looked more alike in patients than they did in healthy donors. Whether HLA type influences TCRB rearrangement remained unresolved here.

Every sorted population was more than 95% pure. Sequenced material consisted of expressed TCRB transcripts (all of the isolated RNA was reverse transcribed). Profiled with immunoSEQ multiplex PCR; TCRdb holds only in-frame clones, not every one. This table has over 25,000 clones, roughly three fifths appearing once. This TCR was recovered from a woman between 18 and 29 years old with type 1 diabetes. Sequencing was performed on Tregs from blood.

Here the CDR3 reads CASSLPGGAKNIQYF. CDR3 coding DNA: TGTGCCAGCTCCTTGCCCGGGGGAGCCAAAAACATTCAGTACTTC. This chain links TRBV18 with TRBJ2-4; D possibly corresponds to TRBD2 (6 bases). CDR1 and CDR2 from the germline V gene are KGHSH and LQKENI. Deletions cut 6 bases from V and 0 bases from J, with 12 bases between. This CDR3 is 15 amino acids long.